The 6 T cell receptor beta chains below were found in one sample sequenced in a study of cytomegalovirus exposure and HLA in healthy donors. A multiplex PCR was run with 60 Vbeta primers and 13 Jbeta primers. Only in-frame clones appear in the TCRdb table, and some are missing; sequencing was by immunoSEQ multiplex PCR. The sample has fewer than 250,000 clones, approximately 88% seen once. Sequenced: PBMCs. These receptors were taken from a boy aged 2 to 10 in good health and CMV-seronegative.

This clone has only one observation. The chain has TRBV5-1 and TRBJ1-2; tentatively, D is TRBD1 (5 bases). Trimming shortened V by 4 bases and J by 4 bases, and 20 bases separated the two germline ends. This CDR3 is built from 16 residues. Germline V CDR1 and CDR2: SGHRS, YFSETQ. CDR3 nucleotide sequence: TGCGCCAGCAGCCCAAATCGAGGACAAGCTGTCTATGGCTACACCTTC. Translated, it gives CASSPNRGQAVYGYTF. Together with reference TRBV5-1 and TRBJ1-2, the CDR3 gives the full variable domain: KAGVTQTPRYLIKTRGQQVTLSCSPISGHRSVSWYQQTPGQGLQFLFEYFSETQRNKGNFPGRFSGRQFSNSRSEMNVSTLELGDSALYLCASSPNRGQAVYGYTFGSGTRLTVV.

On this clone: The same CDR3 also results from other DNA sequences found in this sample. The CDR3 sequence: CASSQGSSNYGYTF. The DNA for the CDR3 is TGCGCCAGCAGCCAGGGGAGTTCTAACTATGGCTACACCTTC. This chain uses TRBV4-1 with TRBJ1-2; D is unclear. The ends were cut back, 3 bases at V and 0 bases at J, with 8 bases in the middle. This CDR3 comprises 14 residues. Germline CDR1 is MGHRA and CDR2 is YSYEKL.

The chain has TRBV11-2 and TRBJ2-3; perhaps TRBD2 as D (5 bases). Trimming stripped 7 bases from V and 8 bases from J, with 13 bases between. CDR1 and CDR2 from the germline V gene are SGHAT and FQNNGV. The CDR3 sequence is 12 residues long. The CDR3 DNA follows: TGTGCCAGCACCCCCAACGAGGGTACGCAGTATTTT. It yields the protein CASTPNEGTQYF.

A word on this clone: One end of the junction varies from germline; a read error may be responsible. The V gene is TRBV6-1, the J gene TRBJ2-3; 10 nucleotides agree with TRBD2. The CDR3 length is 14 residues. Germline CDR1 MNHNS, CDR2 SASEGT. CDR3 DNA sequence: TGTGCCAGCAGGGAAGCGGGAGGGGTGGATACGCAGTATTTT. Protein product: CASREAGGVDTQYF.

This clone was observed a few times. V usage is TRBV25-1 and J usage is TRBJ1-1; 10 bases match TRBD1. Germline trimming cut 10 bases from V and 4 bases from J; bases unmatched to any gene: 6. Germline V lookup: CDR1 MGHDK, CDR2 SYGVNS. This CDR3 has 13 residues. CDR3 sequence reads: CATLGQGITEAFF. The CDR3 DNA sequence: TGTGCCACGTTGGGACAGGGGATCACTGAAGCTTTCTTT.

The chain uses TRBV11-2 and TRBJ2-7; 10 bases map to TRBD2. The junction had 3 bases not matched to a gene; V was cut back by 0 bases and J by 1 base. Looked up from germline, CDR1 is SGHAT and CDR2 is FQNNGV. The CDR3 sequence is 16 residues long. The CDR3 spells CASSLDRAGGSYEQYF. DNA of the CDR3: TGTGCCAGCAGCTTAGATCGAGCGGGAGGGTCCTACGAGCAGTACTTC.